A selection of T cell receptor beta chains follows, all from one sample in a study of blood T cell repertoires in COVID-19. Profiling relied on immunoSEQ multiplex PCR, and the TCRdb table lists in-frame clones only, not all of them. The repertoire holds a few hundred thousand clones, around 90% seen once, with approximately 0.92% in the top ten. The sample comprised peripheral blood. The receptors shown here come from a man aged 18-30 years with COVID-19, enrolled during active disease. CDR3s include the opening cysteine and the closing phenylalanine or tryptophan. Each record gives: J gene, CDR3 length, D gene, clone size, V gene, CDR3 DNA, CDR3 protein. The D gene is left open where the match is weak. Only part of the rows carry a size: once, few, many, or a class if the clone is expanded.

TRBJ1-5 | 13 | NA | few | TRBV6-5 | TGTGCCAGCAGCCAGGTCGATAATCAGCCCCAGCATTTT | CASSQVDNQPQHF
TRBJ2-7 | 15 | TRBD2 | NA | TRBV18 | TGTGCCAGCTCACCAGGCGGGAGTGAGGCCTACGAGCAGTACTTC | CASSPGGSEAYEQYF
TRBJ2-6 | 18 | NA | NA | TRBV3-1/TRBV3-2 | TGTGCCAGCAGCCAAGTAGGCTGGACTGTTGGTGGGGCCAACGTCCTGACTTTC | CASSQVGWTVGGANVLTF
TRBJ1-6 | 18 | TRBD1 | NA | TRBV13 | TGTGCCAGCAGCAAACTGGACAGGGGGCGATCCTATAATTCACCCCTCCACTTT | CASSKLDRGRSYNSPLHF
TRBJ2-7 | 13 | NA | NA | TRBV7-9 | TGTGCCAGCAGCCCCAACCACGGCTACGAGCAGTACTTC | CASSPNHGYEQYF
TRBJ1-1 | 12 | NA | NA | TRBV18 | TGTGCCAGCTCACCACCTGAGAGTGAAGCTTTCTTT | CASSPPESEAFF
TRBJ2-3 | 13 | NA | NA | TRBV2 | TGTGCCAGCAGCGGAGAGACCACAGATACGCAGTATTTT | CASSGETTDTQYF
TRBJ1-2 | 14 | TRBD1 | once | TRBV6-5 | TGTGCCAGCAGGGAGACAGGGCCGCCGCGGGGCTACACCTTC | CASRETGPPRGYTF
TRBJ1-2 | 12 | NA | few | TRBV7-9 | TGTGCCAGCAGCTCCAGACTAGCTGGCTACACCTTC | CASSSRLAGYTF
TRBJ1-5 | 14 | NA | NA | TRBV4-2 | TGTGCCAGCAGCGCAGGGGATAGCAATCAGCCCCAGCATTTT | CASSAGDSNQPQHF
TRBJ2-5 | 14 | TRBD1 | few | TRBV5-4 | TGTGCCAGCAGTTGGGGACAGGTTCAAGAGACCCAGTACTTC | CASSWGQVQETQYF
TRBJ2-3 | 16 | TRBD2 | NA | TRBV5-1 | TGCGCCAGCAGCTTGGAAGGTAGCGGGGGTGCAGATACGCAGTATTTT | CASSLEGSGGADTQYF
TRBJ2-7 | 11 | NA | NA | TRBV7-9 | TGTGCCAGCACCCTCGGGGGCGAGCAGTACTTC | CASTLGGEQYF
TRBJ2-5 | 14 | TRBD2 | NA | TRBV3-1/TRBV3-2 | TGTGCCAGCAGCTATGCTAGCGGCCAAGAGACCCAGTACTTC | CASSYASGQETQYF
TRBJ2-1 | 16 | TRBD2 | NA | TRBV27 | TGTGCCAGCAGCCCTACCACCGGGACTAGTTCCCATGAGCAGTTCTTC | CASSPTTGTSSHEQFF
TRBJ2-7 | 11 | NA | NA | TRBV20-1 | TGCAGTGCCACAGGGTCCTACGAGCAGTACTTC | CSATGSYEQYF
TRBJ2-1 | 17 | TRBD2 | NA | TRBV6-4 | TGTGCCAGCAGTGGACGACTAGCGTCCCCCTCCTACAATGAGCAGTTCTTC | CASSGRLASPSYNEQFF
TRBJ2-7 | 16 | NA | NA | TRBV20-1 | NA | CSASRTVAANSYEQYF
TRBJ1-1 | 12 | NA | NA | TRBV7-9 | TGTGCCAGCAGCCCGAGGCGGGCTGAAGCTTTCTTT | CASSPRRAEAFF
TRBJ2-1 | 15 | NA | NA | TRBV2 | TGTGCCAGCAGTGAAGTTAGGGGCTCCTACAATGAGCAGTTCTTC | CASSEVRGSYNEQFF
TRBJ1-1 | 13 | NA | NA | TRBV18 | TGTGCCAGCTCAAACGGCGGGCAGCAGGCCGCTTTCTTT | CASSNGGQQAAFF
TRBJ2-5 | 12 | NA | NA | TRBV5-1 | TGCGCCAGCAGCGAGAGAAGAGAGACCCAGTACTTC | CASSERRETQYF
TRBJ1-2 | 11 | TRBD1 | NA | TRBV7-9 | TGTGCCAGCAGCTCGACAGGGGGGTACACCTTC | CASSSTGGYTF
TRBJ2-3 | 13 | NA | NA | TRBV27 | TGTGCCAGCAGTTTATTTACGGGTAGTACGCAGTATTTT | CASSLFTGSTQYF
TRBJ2-3 | 15 | TRBD2 | NA | TRBV6-6 | TGTGCCCATGGGAGCGGGGGCGCGGCGGGTAATACGCAGTATTTT | CAHGSGGAAGNTQYF
TRBJ1-5 | 14 | NA | NA | TRBV6-5 | TGTGCCAGCAGCTCCGGACAGTACAATCAGCCCCAGCATTTT | CASSSGQYNQPQHF
TRBJ1-5 | 13 | NA | NA | TRBV7-2 | TGTGCCAGCAGCTTCACCGAACAACAGCCCCAGCATTTT | CASSFTEQQPQHF
TRBJ2-1 | 16 | NA | once | TRBV2 | TGTGCCAGCACTCTCCGCGCTCTAGCGACCTACAATGAGCAGTTCTTC | CASTLRALATYNEQFF
TRBJ2-2 | 20 | TRBD2 | NA | TRBV2 | TGTGCCAGCAGGAACCCCCTAGGGATAGCGGGGGCCTTGAACACCGGGGAGCTGTTTTTT | CASRNPLGIAGALNTGELFF
TRBJ2-1 | 12 | NA | NA | TRBV27 | TGTGCCAGCAGTTTATTGGGCAGGGAGCAGTTCTTC | CASSLLGREQFF
TRBJ2-7 | 13 | NA | NA | TRBV5-1 | TGCGCCAGCAGCTTGGGAAGCTCCAACGAGCAGTACTTC | CASSLGSSNEQYF
TRBJ2-2 | 16 | TRBD1 | once | TRBV5-4 | TGTGCCAGCAGCGGTACCGGGACAGGAGACACCGGGGAGCTGTTTTTT | CASSGTGTGDTGELFF
TRBJ2-7 | 16 | TRBD2 | NA | TRBV3-1/TRBV3-2 | TGTGCCAGCAGCCAAGTCTCTGGACTAGCGGGAAGGGTGCAGTACTTC | CASSQVSGLAGRVQYF
TRBJ1-2 | 17 | TRBD1 | NA | TRBV19 | TGTGCCAGTAGTACACCCGGGACAGGCCGGACTAACTATGGCTACACCTTC | CASSTPGTGRTNYGYTF
TRBJ2-3 | 13 | NA | NA | TRBV12-5 | TGTGCTAGTGGTTTGTCCCGCGGGGATACGCAGTATTTT | CASGLSRGDTQYF
TRBJ2-1 | 15 | TRBD1 | NA | TRBV7-2 | TGTGCCAGCAGCTTAGGGAGGACAGGGAAAAATGAGCAGTTCTTC | CASSLGRTGKNEQFF
TRBJ1-2 | 12 | TRBD1 | once | TRBV2 | TGTGCCAGCAAAGGGGGCGACTATGGCTACACCTTC | CASKGGDYGYTF
TRBJ2-1 | 14 | NA | NA | TRBV5-1 | TGCGCCAGCAGCTTGGATAGAGGATTGGATGAGCAGTTCTTC | CASSLDRGLDEQFF
TRBJ2-7 | 13 | NA | NA | TRBV7-9 | TGTGCCAGCAGCCTATTGACGGGTTTGGGGCAGTACTTC | CASSLLTGLGQYF
TRBJ2-1 | 16 | TRBD2 | NA | TRBV5-1 | TGCGCCAGCAGCTTAAGCGGGAGTAACTCCTACAATGAGCAGTTCTTC | CASSLSGSNSYNEQFF
TRBJ1-3 | 12 | NA | NA | TRBV12-3/TRBV12-4 | TGTGCCAGCAGTTTCCGAGGATACACCATATATTTT | CASSFRGYTIYF
TRBJ2-1 | 13 | TRBD2 | NA | TRBV14 | TGTGCCAGCAGCCTCGGGGGGGATTCTCGGCAGTTCTTC | CASSLGGDSRQFF
TRBJ2-7 | 14 | TRBD2 | many | TRBV10-2 | TGCGCCAGCAGTCTACTAGCGGGAGGCTACGAGCAGTACTTC | CASSLLAGGYEQYF
TRBJ1-1 | 14 | TRBD1 | NA | TRBV13 | TGTGCCAGCAGCCCGCGGACAGGGATAGGACTTGCTTTCTTT | CASSPRTGIGLAFF
TRBJ2-7 | 13 | NA | NA | TRBV4-1 | TGCGCCAGCAGCCAGGGCGGGAACTACGAGCAGTACTTC | CASSQGGNYEQYF
TRBJ1-4 | 16 | TRBD1 | NA | TRBV19 | TGTGCCAGTCGCCGACAGGGTGGCCTTTTAAGCGAAAAACTGTTTTTT | CASRRQGGLLSEKLFF
TRBJ1-2 | 15 | TRBD1 | NA | TRBV29-1 | TGCAGCGTTGACCCCGGGACAGGGGGCTTCTATGGCTACACCTTC | CSVDPGTGGFYGYTF
TRBJ2-5 | 13 | NA | NA | TRBV4-1 | TGCGCCAGCAGGGGGACTCACCAAGAGACCCAGTACTTC | CASRGTHQETQYF
TRBJ1-4 | 15 | NA | NA | TRBV6-5 | TGTGCCAGCAGTTACGTATTTGCAACTAATGAAAAACTGTTTTTT | CASSYVFATNEKLFF
TRBJ2-3 | 15 | NA | NA | TRBV4-2 | TGTGCCAGCAGCCCACAGCGGTCAAGCACAGATACGCAGTATTTT | CASSPQRSSTDTQYF
TRBJ2-1 | 18 | TRBD2 | NA | TRBV5-6 | TGTGCCAGCAGCTTGGGCTGGACTAGAGTTGGCACCTACAATGAGCAGTTCTTC | CASSLGWTRVGTYNEQFF
TRBJ2-3 | 15 | TRBD2 | NA | TRBV7-6 | TGTGCCAGCAGCTTCGGACTAGCGGGAGCTGATACGCAGTATTTT | CASSFGLAGADTQYF
TRBJ2-7 | 13 | NA | NA | TRBV6-5 | TGTGCCAGCAGCCCCCCGGGACATGACGAGCAGTACTTC | CASSPPGHDEQYF